This T cell receptor beta chain derives from a study of regulatory T cells in long-lasting Graves disease. Looking at the study overall: Persistent Graves' disease denoted over 5 years of antithyroid drugs plus positive TSH receptor antibodies.

Time point defined: persistent/refractory GD, antithyroid drugs over 5 years with positive TRAb. Extracted RNA from PBMCs served as the source of the TCR library. Arm-PCR of CDR3 regions with iRepertoire HTBI primers generated TCR beta libraries. TCRdb processed the multiplex PCR reads anew with MiXCR; each CDR3 protein has one entry. Seen here are around 450,000 distinct CDR3 sequences, 20% to 25% observed once, and the top ten hold around 7%. The material sequenced was peripheral blood mononuclear cells (PBMCs), taken when the disease was refractory, from a patient treated with antithyroid drugs. The origin of this receptor is a female donor with Graves disease.

The chain's CDR3 is CASSAAGQGDEAFF. Written as DNA, the CDR3 is TGTGCCAGCAGTGCCGCGGGACAGGGTGATGAAGCTTTCTTT. The gene calls are TRBV6-4 and TRBJ1-1; 9 bases align to TRBD1. The junction had 7 bases not matched to a gene; V was cut back by 4 bases and J by 7 bases. From germline, CDR1 is MRHNA and CDR2 SNTAGT. The CDR3 sequence is 14 residues long.